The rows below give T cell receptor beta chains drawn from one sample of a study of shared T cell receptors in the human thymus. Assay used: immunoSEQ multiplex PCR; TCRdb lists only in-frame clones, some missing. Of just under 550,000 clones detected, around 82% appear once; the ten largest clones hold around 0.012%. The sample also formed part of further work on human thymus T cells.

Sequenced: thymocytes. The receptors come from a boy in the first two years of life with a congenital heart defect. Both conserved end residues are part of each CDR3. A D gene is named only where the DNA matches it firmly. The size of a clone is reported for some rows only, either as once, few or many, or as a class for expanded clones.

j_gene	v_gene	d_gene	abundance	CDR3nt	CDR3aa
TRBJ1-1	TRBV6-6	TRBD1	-	TGTGCCAGCACCCTTGGACAGGGAGGTGAAGCTTTCTTT	CASTLGQGGEAFF
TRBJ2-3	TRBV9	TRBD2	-	TGTGCCAGCAGCCTTGGGCCTAGCGGGAGGGCCCTCCCTAGCACAGATACGCAGTATTTT	CASSLGPSGRALPSTDTQYF
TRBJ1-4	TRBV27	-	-	TGTGCCAGCAGCCCCGTACGCGGTGAAAAACTGTTTTTT	CASSPVRGEKLFF
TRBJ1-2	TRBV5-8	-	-	TGTGCCAGCAGCTTGTCGGGAGGGGATGGCTACACCTTC	CASSLSGGDGYTF
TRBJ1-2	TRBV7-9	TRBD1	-	TGTGCCAGCAGCTTAGATGGGGACAGAGTAACTAACTATGGCTACACCTTC	CASSLDGDRVTNYGYTF
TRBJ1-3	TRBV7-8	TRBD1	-	TGTGCCAGCAGCTTAGTTCAGGGGGCGATCTCTGGAAACACCATATATTTT	CASSLVQGAISGNTIYF
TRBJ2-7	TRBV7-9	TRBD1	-	TGTGCCAGCAGCACTCGACAGGGCAACGAGCAGTACTTC	CASSTRQGNEQYF
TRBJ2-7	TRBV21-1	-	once	TGTGCCAGCAGTACCAACAGGGAGGGTAACTCCTACGAGCAGTACTTC	CASSTNREGNSYEQYF
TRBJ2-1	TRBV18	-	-	TGTGCCAGCTCACCAAGCGGTACCTCCTACAATGAGCAGTTCTTC	CASSPSGTSYNEQFF
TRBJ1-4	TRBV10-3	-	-	TGTGCCATCAGTGACCCGGGGGGGCAGGGAGGGCAGGAAAAACTGTTTTTT	CAISDPGGQGGQEKLFF
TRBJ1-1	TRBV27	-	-	TGTGCCAGCAAGTTGGGAACAGGTTCCTATTCGAACACTGAAGCTTTCTTT	CASKLGTGSYSNTEAFF
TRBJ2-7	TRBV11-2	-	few	TGTGCCAGCAGCGCAGACGAGCAGTACTTC	CASSADEQYF
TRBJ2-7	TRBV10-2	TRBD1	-	TGCGCCAGCAGTCTTACCGGGACAGGACGCCTCTACGAGCAGTACTTC	CASSLTGTGRLYEQYF
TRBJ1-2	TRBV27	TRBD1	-	TGTGCCAGCAGTTTATCGGAAGACCCGGACAGGGGGGGAGGCTACACCTTC	CASSLSEDPDRGGGYTF
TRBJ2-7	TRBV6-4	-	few	TGTGCCAGCAGAAGAGACAGGTACTACGAGCAGTACTTC	CASRRDRYYEQYF
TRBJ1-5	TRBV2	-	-	TGTGCCAGCCCCTCCTCAGGGCAGAATAGCAATCAGCCCCAGCATTTT	CASPSSGQNSNQPQHF
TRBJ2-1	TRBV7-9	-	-	TGTGCCAGCAGCCTAAAGACTAGAAGCTACAATGAGCAGTTCTTC	CASSLKTRSYNEQFF
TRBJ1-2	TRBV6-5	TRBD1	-	TGTGCCAGCAGTTACTCAGGGGGCGGTCTGGTCGGCTACACCTTC	CASSYSGGGLVGYTF
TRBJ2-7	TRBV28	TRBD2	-	TGTGCCAGCAGTCCGGGCGAAGGACTAGCGGATTTATATCGTACTAGAGAGCAGTACTTC	CASSPGEGLADLYRTREQYF
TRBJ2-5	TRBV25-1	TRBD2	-	TGTGCCAGCAGTGCACTAGCGCGGACTCAAGAGACCCAGTACTTC	CASSALARTQETQYF
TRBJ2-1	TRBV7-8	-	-	TGTGCCAGCAGCTTAGCGCGAGTTGTTGAGCAGTTCTTC	CASSLARVVEQFF
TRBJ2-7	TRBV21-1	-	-	TGTGCCAGCAACCCACTAGCGGCGTGGTACGAGCAGTACTTC	CASNPLAAWYEQYF
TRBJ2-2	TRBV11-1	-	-	TGTGCCAGCAGCTTAGGCAGGAACACCGGGGAGCTGTTTTTT	CASSLGRNTGELFF
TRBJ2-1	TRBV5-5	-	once	TGTGCCAGCAGCTTGGTTAACCCCAGCTCCTACAATGAGCAGTTCTTC	CASSLVNPSSYNEQFF
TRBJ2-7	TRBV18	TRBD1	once	TGTGCCAGCTCACCACGGGACAGGGCCGAGCAGTACTTC	CASSPRDRAEQYF
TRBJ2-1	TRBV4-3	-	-	TGCGCCAGCAGCCAAGAGGGGCGGCTATTCGGCTCCTACAATGAGCAGTTCTTC	CASSQEGRLFGSYNEQFF
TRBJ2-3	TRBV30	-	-	TGTGCCTGGATAGGGGGCAGGGGGGTCGGGGGTGATCCCACAGATACGCAGTATTTT	CAWIGGRGVGGDPTDTQYF
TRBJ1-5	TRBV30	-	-	TGTGCCTGGAGTGTACGGAGGGGTGAGGATAGCAATCAGCCCCAGCATTTT	CAWSVRRGEDSNQPQHF
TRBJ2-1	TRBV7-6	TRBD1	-	TGTGCCAGCAGCTCAGAATGGACAGGGTTTGATGAGCAGTTCTTC	CASSSEWTGFDEQFF
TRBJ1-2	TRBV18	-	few	TGTGCCAGCTCACCATACAGAGAACCTTATGGCTACACCTTC	CASSPYREPYGYTF
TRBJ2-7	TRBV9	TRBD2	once	TGTGCCAGCAGCGTAGAAGAGACTAGCGGGAGCTCCAGCGAGCAGTACTTC	CASSVEETSGSSSEQYF
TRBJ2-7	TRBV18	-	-	TGTGCCAGCTCACCACTGGAAGGGGAGGACTACGAGCAGTACTTC	CASSPLEGEDYEQYF
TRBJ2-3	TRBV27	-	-	TGTGCCAGCAGTTTGGCTTCGGGGTCCCTACCCACAGATACGCAGTATTTT	CASSLASGSLPTDTQYF
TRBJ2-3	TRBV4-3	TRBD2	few	TGCGCCAGCAGCCAAATGGGACTGCGGGAGAGATACACAGATACGCAGTATTTT	CASSQMGLRERYTDTQYF
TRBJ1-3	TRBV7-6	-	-	TGTGCCAGCAGCTCGACAGGAGAGGGAAACACCATATATTTT	CASSSTGEGNTIYF
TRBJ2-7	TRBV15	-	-	TGTGCCACCAGCAGGGCCGGAGGACAGCCCGGGTACGAGCAGTACTTC	CATSRAGGQPGYEQYF
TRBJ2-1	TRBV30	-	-	TGTGCCTGGAGGACCGAGGGACACTACAATGAGCAGTTCTTC	CAWRTEGHYNEQFF
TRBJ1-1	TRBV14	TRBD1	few	TGTGCCAGCAGCCCCGGGACAGGGCATCCTGAAGCTTTCTTT	CASSPGTGHPEAFF
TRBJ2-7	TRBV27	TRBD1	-	TGTGCCAGCAGTCCGGGACAGGGGGCAGTAAATTTTTACGAGCAGTACTTC	CASSPGQGAVNFYEQYF
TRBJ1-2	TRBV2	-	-	TGTGCCAGCGGTGGGGAGTACTATGGCTACACCTTC	CASGGEYYGYTF
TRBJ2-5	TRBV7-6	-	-	TGTGCCAGCACCCGGGAAGGGCTGGAGACCCAGTACTTC	CASTREGLETQYF
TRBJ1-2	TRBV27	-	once	TGTGCCAGCAGTTTACAGGGGAACAATAACTATGGCTACACCTTC	CASSLQGNNNYGYTF
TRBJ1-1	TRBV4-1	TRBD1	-	TGCGCCAGCAGCCAGTGGGACAGGGGGCAAAGGGACACTGAAGCTTTCTTT	CASSQWDRGQRDTEAFF
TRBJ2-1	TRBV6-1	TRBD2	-	TGTGCCAGCAGTGAAGGAGGCGGGAGTAGACCCTACAATGAGCAGTTCTTC	CASSEGGGSRPYNEQFF
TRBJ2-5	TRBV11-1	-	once	TGTGCCAGCAGCCCAACCCCGGTACCCCAGTACTTC	CASSPTPVPQYF
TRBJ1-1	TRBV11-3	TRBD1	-	TGTGCCAGCAGCTCGGACAGGGGGCGACGGGACACTGAAGCTTTCTTT	CASSSDRGRRDTEAFF
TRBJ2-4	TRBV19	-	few	TGTGCCACCGAGACAGAGCCAGGGGACATTCAGTACTTC	CATETEPGDIQYF
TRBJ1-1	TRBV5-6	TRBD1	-	TGTGCCAGCAGCTGGGGGGACAGGGGGAACACTGAAGCTTTCTTT	CASSWGDRGNTEAFF
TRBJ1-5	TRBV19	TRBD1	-	TGTGCCAGTAGCCTCGACAGGGACGATCAGCCCCAGCATTTT	CASSLDRDDQPQHF
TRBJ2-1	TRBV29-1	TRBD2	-	TGCAGCGTTGAGATTATAGCGGGATTTCCCTACAATGAGCAGTTCTTC	CSVEIIAGFPYNEQFF
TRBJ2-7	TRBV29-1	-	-	TGCAGCGCGGGGTGCGACTCCTACGAGCAGTACTTC	CSAGCDSYEQYF
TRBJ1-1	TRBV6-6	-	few	TGTGCCAGCAGTTACCGGCAGGGAACTGAAGCTTTCTTT	CASSYRQGTEAFF
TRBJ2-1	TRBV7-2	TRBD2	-	TGTGCCAGCAGCTCCGCGCCCACCCCTAGCGGGAGGGTTAATGAGCAGTTCTTC	CASSSAPTPSGRVNEQFF
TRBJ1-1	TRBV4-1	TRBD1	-	TGCGCCAGCAGCCAAGGCAGGGGGGCCACTGAAGCTTTCTTT	CASSQGRGATEAFF
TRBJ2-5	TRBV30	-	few	TGTGCCTGGAGTTTGGCAGGGACTTACCAAGAGACCCAGTACTTC	CAWSLAGTYQETQYF
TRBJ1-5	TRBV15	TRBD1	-	TGTGCCACCAGCAGCTCCGGGACAGGGCGATATAGCAATCAGCCCCAGCATTTT	CATSSSGTGRYSNQPQHF
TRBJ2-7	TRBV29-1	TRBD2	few	TGCAGCGTTGAAACTAGCGCCGACTACGAGCAGTACTTC	CSVETSADYEQYF
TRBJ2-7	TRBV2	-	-	TGTGCCAGCAGTGCTCCTTCCTACGAGCAGTACTTC	CASSAPSYEQYF